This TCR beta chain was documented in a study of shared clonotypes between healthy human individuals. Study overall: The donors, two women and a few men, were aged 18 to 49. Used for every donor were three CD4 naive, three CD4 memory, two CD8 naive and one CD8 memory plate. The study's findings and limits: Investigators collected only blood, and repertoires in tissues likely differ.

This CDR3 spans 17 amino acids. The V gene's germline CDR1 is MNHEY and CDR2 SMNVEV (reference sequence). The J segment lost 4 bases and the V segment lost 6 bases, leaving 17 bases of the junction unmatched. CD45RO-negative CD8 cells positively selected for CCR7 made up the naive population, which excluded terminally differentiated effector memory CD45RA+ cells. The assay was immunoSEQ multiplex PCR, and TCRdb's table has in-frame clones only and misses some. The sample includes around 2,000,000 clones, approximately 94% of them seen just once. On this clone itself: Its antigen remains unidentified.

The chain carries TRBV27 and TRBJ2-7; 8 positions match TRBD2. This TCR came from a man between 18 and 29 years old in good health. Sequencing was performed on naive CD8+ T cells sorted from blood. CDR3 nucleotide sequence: TGTGCCAGCAGCCCCGGTCGGGGGGCGACTAGCGTATACGAGCAGTACTTC. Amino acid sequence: CASSPGRGATSVYEQYF.